This TCR beta chain derives from a study of CD4 T cells in relation to SARS-CoV-2 and coronaviruses. Study-wide context: After less than 11 days of antigen culture, PBMC TCR beta CDR3s were sequenced. Controls used an HIV-1 Nef peptide pool or no peptide.

The study, taken as a whole, reports: In roughly 65% of donors, memory CD4+ clonotypes crossrecognized SARS-CoV-2 and at least one common cold coronavirus spike.

TCRdb keeps only in-frame clones here, not all; method: immunoSEQ multiplex PCR. The sample contains 13,000 or so clones, 65% to 70% of which appear only once. In this sample, this clone turned up a few times. Its target is not known. Before the COVID-19 pandemic, during about 2010-2018, CD4+ T cells were taken from unexposed donors. After about 10 days of culture, CD4+ T cells were isolated. Cells permitting, SARS-CoV-2 S/N and four cold-coronavirus spikes were tested on unexposed-donor CD4+ T cells. Germline V gene lookup returns CDR1 SGHRS and CDR2 YFSETQ. V was clipped by 4 bases and J by 1 base, with 8 bases between them. The CDR3 covers 14 residues.

The sequenced sample consisted of CD4+ T cells from PBMCs, cultured in vitro. The receptor was derived from a human donor in good health. This chain uses TRBV5-1 with TRBJ2-2; D unresolved. The CDR3 is CASSTGGNTGELFF. CDR3 coding DNA: TGCGCCAGCAGCACGGGTGGGAACACCGGGGAGCTGTTTTTT.